This T cell receptor beta chain derives from a study of control samples from healthy donors and cancer patients. Only in-frame clones appear in the TCRdb table, and some are missing; sequencing was by immunoSEQ multiplex PCR. In the table there are roughly 20,000 clones, roughly 80% of which are singletons. Germline assignment: CDR1 SQVTM and CDR2 ANQGSEA. The CDR3 runs 15 residues. Trimming at V came to 0 bases and at J to 6 bases, leaving 8 bases not matched to a gene. The rearrangement uses TRBV29-1 and TRBJ2-3, with 8 nucleotides matching TRBD1. Sequenced sample: PBMCs. The sequence derives from a man older than 75 with head and neck cancer. The CDR3 reads CSVEDIGQGTDTQYF. CDR3 DNA: TGCAGCGTTGAAGATATAGGACAGGGAACGGATACGCAGTATTTT.